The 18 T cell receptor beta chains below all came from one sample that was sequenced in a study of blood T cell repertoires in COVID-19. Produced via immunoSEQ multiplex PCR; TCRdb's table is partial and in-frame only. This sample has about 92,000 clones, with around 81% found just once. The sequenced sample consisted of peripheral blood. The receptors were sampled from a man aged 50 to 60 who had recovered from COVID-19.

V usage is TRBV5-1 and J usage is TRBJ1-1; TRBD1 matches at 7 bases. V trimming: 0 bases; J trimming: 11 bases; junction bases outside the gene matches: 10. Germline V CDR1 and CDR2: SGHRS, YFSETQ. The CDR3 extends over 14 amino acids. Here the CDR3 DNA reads TGCGCCAGCAGCTTGGGACCGACAGGGAGAGAGGCTTTCTTT. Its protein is CASSLGPTGREAFF.

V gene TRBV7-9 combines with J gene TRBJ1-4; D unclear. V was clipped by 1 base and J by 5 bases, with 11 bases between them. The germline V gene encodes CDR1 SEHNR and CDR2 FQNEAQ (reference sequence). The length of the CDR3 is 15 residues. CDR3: CASSLVVAQNEKLFF. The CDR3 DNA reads TGTGCCAGCAGCTTAGTGGTGGCACAGAATGAAAAACTGTTTTTT.

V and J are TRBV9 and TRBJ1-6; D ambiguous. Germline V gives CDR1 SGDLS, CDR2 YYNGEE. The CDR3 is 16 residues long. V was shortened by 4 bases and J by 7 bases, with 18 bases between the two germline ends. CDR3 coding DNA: TGTGCCAGCAGCCCACAAGCGGACCCCATAAATTCACCCCTCCACTTT. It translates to CASSPQADPINSPLHF. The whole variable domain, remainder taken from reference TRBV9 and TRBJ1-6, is DSGVTQTPKHLITATGQRVTLRCSPRSGDLSVYWYQQSLDQGLQFLIQYYNGEERAKGNILERFSAQQFPDLHSELNLSSLELGDSALYFCASSPQADPINSPLHFGNGTRLTVT.

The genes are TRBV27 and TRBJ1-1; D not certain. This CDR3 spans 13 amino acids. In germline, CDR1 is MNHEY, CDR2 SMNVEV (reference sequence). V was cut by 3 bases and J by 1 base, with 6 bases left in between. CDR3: CASSLRENTEAFF. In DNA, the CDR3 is TGTGCCAGCAGTTTGCGAGAGAACACTGAAGCTTTCTTT.

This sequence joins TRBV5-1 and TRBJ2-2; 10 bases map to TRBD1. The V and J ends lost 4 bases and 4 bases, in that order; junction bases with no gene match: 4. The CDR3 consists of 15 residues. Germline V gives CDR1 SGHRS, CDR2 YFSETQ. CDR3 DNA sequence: TGCGCCAGCAGCCCGGACAGGGGGAGCACCGGGGAGCTGTTTTTT. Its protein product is CASSPDRGSTGELFF.

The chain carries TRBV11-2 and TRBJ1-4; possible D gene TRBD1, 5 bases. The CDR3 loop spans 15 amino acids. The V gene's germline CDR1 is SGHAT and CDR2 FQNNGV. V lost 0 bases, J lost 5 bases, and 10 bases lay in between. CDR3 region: CASSLDGRGNEKLFF. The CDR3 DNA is TGTGCCAGCAGCTTAGATGGGAGGGGAAATGAAAAACTGTTTTTT.

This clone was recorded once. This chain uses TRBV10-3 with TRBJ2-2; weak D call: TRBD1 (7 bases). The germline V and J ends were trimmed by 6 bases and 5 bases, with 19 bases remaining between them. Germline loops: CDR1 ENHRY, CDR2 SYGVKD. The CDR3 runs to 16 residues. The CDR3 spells CAISGLYRGGTGELFF. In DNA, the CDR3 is TGTGCCATCAGCGGCCTATACAGGGGAGGAACCGGGGAGCTGTTTTTT.

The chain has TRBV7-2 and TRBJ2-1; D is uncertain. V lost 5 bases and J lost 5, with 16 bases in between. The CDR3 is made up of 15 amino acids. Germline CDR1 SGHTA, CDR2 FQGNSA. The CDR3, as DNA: TGTGCCAGCAGCCCCTCCTTCCTTTCCGACAATGAGCAGTTCTTC. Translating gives CASSPSFLSDNEQFF.

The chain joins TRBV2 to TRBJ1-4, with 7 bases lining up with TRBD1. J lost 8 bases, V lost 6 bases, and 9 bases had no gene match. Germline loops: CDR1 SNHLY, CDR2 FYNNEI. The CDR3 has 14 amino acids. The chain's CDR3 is CASRLTGRREKLFF. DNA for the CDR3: TGTGCCAGCAGGCTGACAGGGAGGCGGGAAAAACTGTTTTTT.

The CDR3 region has the DNA TGTGCCAGCAGCTTACAGGGTGGTGAGAACACTGAAGCTTTCTTT. Translated: CASSLQGGENTEAFF. The genes are TRBV7-9 and TRBJ1-1, with D perhaps matching TRBD1 (5 bases). Germline CDR1 is SEHNR and CDR2 is FQNEAQ (reference sequence). This CDR3 comprises 15 residues. The V end was cut by 2 bases, the J end by 1 base, with 11 bases between.

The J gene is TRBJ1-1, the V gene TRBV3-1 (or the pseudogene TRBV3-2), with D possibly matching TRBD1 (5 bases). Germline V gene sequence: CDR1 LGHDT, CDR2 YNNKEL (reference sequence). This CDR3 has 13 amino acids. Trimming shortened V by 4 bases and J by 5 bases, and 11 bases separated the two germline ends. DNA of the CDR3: TGTGCCAGCAGCCCTGGGGCTGGAACTGAAGCTTTCTTT. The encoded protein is CASSPGAGTEAFF.

The CDR3 sequence: CASSQGGGVSYEQYF. The CDR3 DNA reads as TGTGCCAGCAGCCAAGGCGGGGGGGTCTCCTACGAGCAGTACTTC. The J gene is TRBJ2-7, the V gene TRBV14; TRBD2 matches at 9 bases. Germline V gene lookup returns CDR1 SGHDN and CDR2 FVKESK. The CDR3 has 15 amino acids. The ends lost 1 base at V and 0 bases at J; junction bases unmatched: 1.

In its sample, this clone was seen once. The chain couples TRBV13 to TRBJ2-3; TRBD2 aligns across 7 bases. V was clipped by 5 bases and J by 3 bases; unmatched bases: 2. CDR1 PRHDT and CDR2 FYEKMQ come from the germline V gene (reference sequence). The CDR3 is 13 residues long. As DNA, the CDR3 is TGTGCCAGCAGCCGCGGGAGAACAGATACGCAGTATTTT. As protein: CASSRGRTDTQYF.

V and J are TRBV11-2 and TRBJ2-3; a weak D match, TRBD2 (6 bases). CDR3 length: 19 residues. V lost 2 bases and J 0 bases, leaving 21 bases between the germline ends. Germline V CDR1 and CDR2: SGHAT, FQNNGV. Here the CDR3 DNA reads TGTGCCAGCAGCTTATCCACCAGCAGCGGGCGATCTAGCACAGATACGCAGTATTTT. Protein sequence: CASSLSTSSGRSSTDTQYF. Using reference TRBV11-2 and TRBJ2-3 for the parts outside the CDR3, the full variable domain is EAGVAQSPRYKIIEKRQSVAFWCNPISGHATLYWYQQILGQGPKLLIQFQNNGVVDDSQLPKDRFSAERLKGVDSTLKIQPAKLEDSAVYLCASSLSTSSGRSSTDTQYFGPGTRLTVL.

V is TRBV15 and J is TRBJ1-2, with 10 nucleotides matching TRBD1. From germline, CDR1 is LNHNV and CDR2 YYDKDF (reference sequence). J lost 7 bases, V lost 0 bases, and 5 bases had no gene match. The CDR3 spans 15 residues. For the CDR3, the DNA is TGTGCCACCAGCAGAGATCGGACAGGGGGGCGTGGCTACACCTTC. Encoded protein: CATSRDRTGGRGYTF.

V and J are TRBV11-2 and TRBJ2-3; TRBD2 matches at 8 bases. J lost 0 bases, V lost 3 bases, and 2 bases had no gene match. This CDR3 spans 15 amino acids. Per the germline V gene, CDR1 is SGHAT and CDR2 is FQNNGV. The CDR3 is CASSFSGTSTDTQYF. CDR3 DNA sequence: TGTGCCAGCAGCTTTAGCGGGACTAGCACAGATACGCAGTATTTT.

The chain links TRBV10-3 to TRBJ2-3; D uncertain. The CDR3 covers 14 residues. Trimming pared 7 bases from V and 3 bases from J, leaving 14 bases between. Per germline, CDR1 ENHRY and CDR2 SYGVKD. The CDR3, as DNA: TGTGCCATCACACCCGCACAGACGACAGATACGCAGTATTTT. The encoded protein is CAITPAQTTDTQYF.

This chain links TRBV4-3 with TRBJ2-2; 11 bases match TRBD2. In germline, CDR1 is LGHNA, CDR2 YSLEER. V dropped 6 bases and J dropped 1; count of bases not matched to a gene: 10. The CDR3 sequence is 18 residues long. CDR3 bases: TGCGCCAGCAGTTTCGACCTAGCGGGAGGTCTGAACACCGGGGAGCTGTTTTTT. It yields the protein CASSFDLAGGLNTGELFF.